These 32 T cell receptor beta chains originate from one sample sequenced in a study of T-cell reconstitution after alpha-beta-depleted transplantation in children. Unique molecular identifiers tagged the TCRbeta library. TCRdb re-called the PCR reads through MiXCR, storing one row per CDR3 protein. Here the sample spans almost 500,000 distinct CDR3 sequences, around 13% being singletons. This material consisted of PBMCs from the stem cell graft donor, taken from the stem cell graft. These receptors all stem from a human donor who donated a stem cell graft to a child with combined immunodeficiency.

The chain has TRBV12-3 or TRBV12-4 and TRBJ2-1; 8 bases are shared with TRBD1. Germline trimming cut 5 bases from V and 7 bases from J; bases unmatched to any gene: 7. This CDR3 is 14 amino acids long. In nucleotides, the CDR3 is TGTGCCAGCAGTCACAACAGGGGGGAGAATGAGCAGTTCTTC. It yields the protein CASSHNRGENEQFF.

The chain links TRBV29-1 to TRBJ1-1, with 9 bases aligning to TRBD1. The CDR3 is made up of 15 amino acids. V shed 1 base, J shed 3 bases, and the junction held 6 bases outside the gene matches. Germline V gene sequence: CDR1 SQVTM, CDR2 ANQGSEA. As DNA, the CDR3 is TGCAGCGTTGAAGCGGGAGGGACAGGGTACACTGAAGCTTTCTTT. It translates to CSVEAGGTGYTEAFF.

This clonotype was counted ten times or more. The chain uses TRBV29-1 and TRBJ2-2, with D possibly matching TRBD2 (5 bases). Per the germline V gene, CDR1 is SQVTM and CDR2 is ANQGSEA. The CDR3 runs 13 residues. The germline V and J ends were trimmed by 2 bases and 7 bases, with 11 bases remaining between them. CDR3 nucleotides: TGCAGCGTTGAACTCGGAGGCGGCGGGGAGCTGTTTTTT. It is translated as CSVELGGGGELFF.

V gene TRBV28 combines with J gene TRBJ1-2; no clear D. The CDR3 is 14 amino acids. V lost 3 bases, J lost 6 bases, and 14 bases lay in between. Germline V gene data show CDR1 as MDHEN and CDR2 as SYDVKM. CDR3 protein: CASSFPPVSNGYTF. CDR3 DNA: TGTGCCAGCAGTTTTCCCCCGGTTTCTAATGGCTACACCTTC.

This clonotype was detected a few times. This sequence joins TRBV20-1 and TRBJ2-3; D is unresolved. V was pared by 4 bases and J by 5 bases, with 7 bases between. CDR1 is DFQATT, CDR2 SNEGSKA, per germline (reference sequence). This CDR3 has 11 amino acids. In DNA form, the CDR3 reads TGCAGTGCTACCTCATTAGATACGCAGTATTTT. The encoded protein is CSATSLDTQYF.

This clonotype was found many times. The CDR3 nucleotides are TGTGCCACCAGTGAGGGCGGGAGAGGAGATACGCAGTATTTT. Its protein product is CATSEGGRGDTQYF. The V gene is TRBV24-1, the J gene TRBJ2-3; 7 positions match TRBD2. Germline assignment: CDR1 KGHDR and CDR2 SFDVKD. This CDR3 has 14 amino acids. V shed 4 bases and J 5 bases; nucleotides not matched to a gene: 5.

This chain uses TRBV5-1 with TRBJ2-5, with 10 bases lining up with TRBD2. The CDR3 covers 15 residues. Germline CDR1 and CDR2: SGHRS and YFSETQ. The V segment lost 4 bases and the J segment 2 bases; nucleotides outside the gene matches: 5. The CDR3, as DNA: TGCGCCAGCAGCAATAGCGGGGGGCTGCAAGAGACCCAGTACTTC. Translated: CASSNSGGLQETQYF.

V usage is TRBV29-1 and J usage is TRBJ2-7; D assignment may be TRBD1 or TRBD2 (5 bases each). CDR1 and CDR2 (germline): SQVTM, ANQGSEA. The length of the CDR3 is 14 residues. Trimming took 4 bases from V and 3 from J, leaving 16 bases between them. The CDR3 DNA is TGCAGCGTTGCACGGCTAGGGACGGTCTACGAGCAGTACTTC. This sequence encodes CSVARLGTVYEQYF.

This clonotype was seen only a few times. The rearrangement uses TRBV7-3 and TRBJ1-5; no reliable D call. The length of the CDR3 is 13 residues. V was trimmed by 5 bases and J by 2 bases, leaving 7 bases between them. Germline V gene lookup returns CDR1 SGHTA and CDR2 FQGTGA. The CDR3 bases are TGTGCCAGCAGCAACGGAGGCAATCAGCCCCAGCATTTT. It translates to CASSNGGNQPQHF. Looking up the rest from reference TRBV7-3 and TRBJ1-5 gives the full variable domain: GAGVSQTPSNKVTEKGKYVELRCDPISGHTALYWYRQSLGQGPEFLIYFQGTGAADDSGLPNDRFFAVRPEGSVSTLKIQRTERGDSAVYLCASSNGGNQPQHFGDGTRLSIL.

The chain joins TRBV4-3 to TRBJ1-1, with D unclear. Germline V CDR1 and CDR2: LGHNA, YSLEER. CDR3 length: 14 amino acids. Trimming cost V 1 base and J 8 bases, with 14 bases left between them. This chain's CDR3 is CASSQAGPGGEAFF. CDR3 coding DNA: TGCGCCAGCAGCCAAGCGGGCCCCGGAGGGGAAGCTTTCTTT.

In this sample, this clonotype turned up many times. This sequence joins TRBV12-3 or TRBV12-4 and TRBJ2-7, with unresolved D. The V and J ends lost 1 base and 9 bases respectively, with 13 bases between them. This CDR3 contains 13 residues. CDR3 nucleotides: TGTGCCAGCAGTTTAGGGTCGACTGTGAGGCAGTACTTC. Amino acids: CASSLGSTVRQYF.

This clonotype has at least ten counts. The CDR3 DNA follows: TGCAGTGCTAGAGTCTCAGGGAGGTGGTACGAGCAGTACTTC. Amino acid sequence: CSARVSGRWYEQYF. The chain links TRBV20-1 to TRBJ2-7; possible D gene TRBD2, 6 bases. Germline V gene lookup returns CDR1 DFQATT and CDR2 SNEGSKA (reference sequence). This CDR3 has 14 residues. The germline V and J ends were trimmed by 1 base and 4 bases, with 14 bases remaining between them.

CDR3 loop: CASSLVWSSGGATDTQYF. CDR3 DNA sequence: TGTGCCAGCAGCTTAGTCTGGTCTAGCGGGGGGGCCACAGATACGCAGTATTTT. J is TRBJ2-3 and V is TRBV11-2, with 12 bases that match TRBD2. In germline, CDR1 is SGHAT, CDR2 FQNNGV. There are 18 residues in the CDR3. The J segment lost 2 bases and the V segment lost 1 base, leaving 7 bases of the junction unmatched.

Many counts were recorded for this clonotype. The CDR3 region is CASSLASSDTQYF. The CDR3 bases are TGTGCCAGCAGCTTGGCCTCGTCAGATACGCAGTATTTT. The chain is built from TRBV5-5 and TRBJ2-3; the D is unclear. CDR3 length: 13 residues. The germline V gene encodes CDR1 SGHKS and CDR2 YYEKEE (reference sequence). The V and J ends lost 0 bases and 4 bases respectively, with 6 bases between them.

This clonotype has only a few counts. The rearrangement joins TRBV18 to TRBJ1-1, with unresolved D. The CDR3 has 14 amino acids. V gave up 3 bases and J gave up 0 bases, with 8 bases separating them. From germline, CDR1 is KGHSH and CDR2 LQKENI. The CDR3 nucleotides are TGTGCCAGCTCACCGGCACACCTGAACACTGAAGCTTTCTTT. Its protein is CASSPAHLNTEAFF.

This clonotype has only a few counts. The V and J genes are TRBV27 and TRBJ2-5, with D perhaps TRBD2 (6 bases). This CDR3 is built from 11 residues. V dropped 11 bases and J dropped 3 bases, with 10 bases sitting between them. Germline V CDR1 and CDR2: MNHEY, SMNVEV (reference sequence). The DNA of the CDR3 is TGTGCCTGGGGAGGCAAAGAGACCCAGTACTTC. Translating gives CAWGGKETQYF.

This clonotype was observed at least ten times. For the CDR3, the DNA is TGTGCCAGCAGCCGTGGGGCGAAGAGGAGCTATGGCTACACCTTC. This sequence encodes CASSRGAKRSYGYTF. The J gene is TRBJ1-2, the V gene TRBV6-1; D possibly corresponds to TRBD1 (5 bases). Germline V gene data show CDR1 as MNHNS and CDR2 as SASEGT. V was clipped by 6 bases and J by 4 bases, with 18 bases between them. CDR3 length: 15 residues.

The chain combines TRBV5-6 with TRBJ2-7; D is uncertain. This CDR3 is 13 amino acids long. V lost 6 bases, J lost 10 bases, and 20 bases lay in between. Looked up from germline, CDR1 is SGHDT and CDR2 is YYEEEE. CDR3 coding DNA: TGTGCCAGCACCATCGGTCAGACCGCGGATCAGTACTTC. Residues: CASTIGQTADQYF.

The CDR3 DNA sequence: TGTGCCAGCAGCTATCCTAGACAGAGCTCCTACTACGAGCAGTACTTC. It specifies CASSYPRQSSYYEQYF. J is TRBJ2-7 and V is TRBV5-6; D possibly corresponds to TRBD1 (5 bases). The CDR3 is 16 amino acids. With 3 bases removed from V and 3 bases from J, the gap between germline ends came to 19 bases. From germline, CDR1 is SGHDT and CDR2 YYEEEE.

This clonotype has more than one count but fewer than ten. V gene TRBV7-6 combines with J gene TRBJ2-1; D remains ambiguous. From germline, CDR1 is SGHVS and CDR2 FNYEAQ. Trimming cost V 3 bases and J 0 bases, with 12 bases left between them. This CDR3 is built from 16 residues. The CDR3 DNA is TGTGCCAGCAGCTTTTACGCCACCGACTCCTACAATGAGCAGTTCTTC. As protein: CASSFYATDSYNEQFF.

The chain is built from TRBV5-5 and TRBJ2-5; D not certain. Looked up from germline, CDR1 is SGHKS and CDR2 is YYEKEE (reference sequence). The CDR3 runs to 15 residues. Trimming shortened V by 0 bases and J by 5 bases, and 14 bases separated the two germline ends. Here the CDR3 reads CASSLGRPSGETQYF. The CDR3 bases are TGTGCCAGCAGCTTGGGGCGACCCTCCGGGGAGACCCAGTACTTC.

This clonotype was seen repeatedly, ten times or more. The chain links TRBV12-3 or TRBV12-4 to TRBJ2-1, with D unclear. Trimming shortened V by 5 bases and J by 9 bases, and 11 bases separated the two germline ends. CDR3 size: 12 residues. CDR3 nucleotides: TGTGCCAGCAGTCCCCCCGGCTTTGAGCAGTTCTTC. Its translation: CASSPPGFEQFF.

This clonotype came up many times. This CDR3 is CASSRMRRETQYF. In nucleotides, the CDR3 is TGTGCCAGCAGTCGTATGAGACGCGAGACCCAGTACTTC. The chain uses TRBV12-3 or TRBV12-4 and TRBJ2-5; unclear D gene. The CDR3 sequence is 13 residues long. The V gene lost 5 bases and the J gene lost 5 bases, with 12 bases spanning the gap.

This clonotype came up a few times. V is TRBV7-2 and J is TRBJ2-1; a weak D match, TRBD1 (5 bases). V was pared by 1 base and J by 5 bases, with 9 bases between. Germline values: CDR1 SGHTA, CDR2 FQGNSA. CDR3 length: 14 amino acids. For the CDR3, the DNA is TGTGCCAGCAGCTTAGAACAGGCTCACAATGAGCAGTTCTTC. Its protein product is CASSLEQAHNEQFF.

The gene calls are TRBV5-6 and TRBJ1-1; the match to TRBD1 covers 8 bases. The germline CDR1 and CDR2 sequences are SGHDT and YYEEEE. This CDR3 spans 13 amino acids. V lost 3 bases and J lost 9; bases outside the gene matches: 7. The CDR3 loop is CASSWSGGAKAFF. The CDR3 nucleotides read TGTGCCAGCAGCTGGTCAGGGGGCGCCAAAGCTTTCTTT. The full variable domain, completed using reference TRBV5-6 and TRBJ1-1, is DAGVTQSPTHLIKTRGQQVTLRCSPKSGHDTVSWYQQALGQGPQFIFQYYEEEERQRGNFPDRFSGHQFPNYSSELNVNALLLGDSALYLCASSWSGGAKAFFGQGTRLTVV.

This clonotype was found a few times. The rearrangement links TRBV12-3 or TRBV12-4 to TRBJ2-7, with TRBD2 as a possible D gene (6 bases). Trimming took 1 base from V and 2 from J, leaving 9 bases between them. The CDR3 has 14 residues. The CDR3 is CASSLDGGPYEQYF. The CDR3, as DNA: TGTGCCAGCAGTTTAGACGGGGGTCCCTACGAGCAGTACTTC.

This clonotype showed up just a few times. This chain links TRBV3-1 with TRBJ2-2; D gene ambiguous. V lost 1 base and J 4 bases, leaving 7 bases between the germline ends. Germline V gene sequence: CDR1 LGHDT, CDR2 YNNKEL (reference sequence). CDR3 length: 14 residues. CDR3 region: CASSQGRFTGELFF. CDR3 in DNA: TGTGCCAGCAGCCAAGGGCGGTTCACCGGGGAGCTGTTTTTT.

This clonotype was observed a few times. The chain carries TRBV3-1 and TRBJ2-6, with D uncertain. V dropped 3 bases and J dropped 12 bases, with 9 bases sitting between them. Germline values: CDR1 LGHDT, CDR2 YNNKEL (reference sequence). The CDR3 is 12 amino acids. The CDR3 here is CASSQTIGVLTF. The DNA of the CDR3 is TGTGCCAGCAGCCAGACAATTGGCGTCCTGACTTTC.

This clonotype was detected only a few times. This rearrangement joins TRBV7-9 to TRBJ1-1; D is ambiguous. Germline lookup yields CDR1 SEHNR and CDR2 FQNEAQ (reference sequence). V lost 7 bases to trimming and J lost 0 bases, with 6 bases between them. The CDR3 is 12 amino acids. This chain's CDR3 is CASTEMNTEAFF. CDR3 DNA sequence: TGTGCCAGCACCGAGATGAACACTGAAGCTTTCTTT.

The chain combines TRBV12-3 or TRBV12-4 with TRBJ2-7; 7 nucleotides agree with TRBD2. The CDR3 is 14 residues long. Germline trimming cut 3 bases from V and 4 bases from J; bases unmatched to any gene: 6. The CDR3 sequence is CASSLTSNGYEQYF. The CDR3 DNA sequence: TGTGCCAGCAGTTTGACTAGCAACGGATACGAGCAGTACTTC.

In its sample, this clonotype was seen many times. The chain uses TRBV20-1 and TRBJ2-1, with 10 positions matching TRBD2. The length of the CDR3 is 16 residues. V lost 3 bases to trimming and J lost 4 bases; unmatched junction nucleotides: 9. CDR1 DFQATT and CDR2 SNEGSKA come from the germline V gene (reference sequence). In DNA form, the CDR3 reads TGCAGTGCTAGCCCGCAACTAGCGGGAAAATACAATGAGCAGTTCTTC. Protein product: CSASPQLAGKYNEQFF.

This clonotype was found many times. This chain uses TRBV9 with TRBJ2-7; D uncertain. This CDR3 has 14 amino acids. The V and J ends lost 3 bases and 0 bases respectively, with 10 bases between them. Germline values: CDR1 SGDLS, CDR2 YYNGEE. The CDR3 DNA reads as TGTGCCAGCAGCGAGAGAAGCTACTCCTACGAGCAGTACTTC. Amino acids: CASSERSYSYEQYF. The complete variable domain, with remaining parts taken from reference TRBV9 and TRBJ2-7, reads DSGVTQTPKHLITATGQRVTLRCSPRSGDLSVYWYQQSLDQGLQFLIQYYNGEERAKGNILERFSAQQFPDLHSELNLSSLELGDSALYFCASSERSYSYEQYFGPGTRLTVT.